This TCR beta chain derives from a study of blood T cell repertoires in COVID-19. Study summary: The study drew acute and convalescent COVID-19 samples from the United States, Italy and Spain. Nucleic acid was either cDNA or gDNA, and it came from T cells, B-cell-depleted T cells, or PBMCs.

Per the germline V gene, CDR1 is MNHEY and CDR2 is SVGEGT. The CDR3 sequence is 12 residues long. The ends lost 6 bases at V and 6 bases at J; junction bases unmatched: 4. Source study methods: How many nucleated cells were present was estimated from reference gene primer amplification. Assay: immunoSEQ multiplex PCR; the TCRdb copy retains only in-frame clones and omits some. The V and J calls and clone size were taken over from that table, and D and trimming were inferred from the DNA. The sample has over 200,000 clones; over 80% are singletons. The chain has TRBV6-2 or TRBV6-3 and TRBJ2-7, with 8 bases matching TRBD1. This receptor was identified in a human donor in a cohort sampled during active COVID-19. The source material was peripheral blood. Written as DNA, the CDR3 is TGTGCCAGCAGCTGGGACAGGCTCGAGCAGTACTTC. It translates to CASSWDRLEQYF.